This section outlines one T cell receptor beta chain sequence together with its context. Its specificity is not known. Germline V gives CDR1 LGHNA, CDR2 YSLEER. The CDR3 consists of 17 residues. V lost 1 base, J lost 2 bases, and 15 bases lay in between. This sample is part of a study of T-cell memory formation after mild COVID-19. Study-level information: Clusters were largely donor specific.

5'RACE, which relied on constant-segment primers, yielded TCR alpha and TCR beta cDNA libraries carrying sample barcodes and UMIs. One entry per CDR3 protein results from TCRdb running MiXCR on the 5' RACE reads. The table has about 560,000 distinct CDR3 sequences, around 17% seen once. General study results and limits: Contracting clones, day 15 to 85, had balanced CD4/CD8, and later expanders favored CD4+.

Material: PBMCs or a T cell subset sorted from them (not recorded which). J is TRBJ2-1 and V is TRBV4-3; D possibly corresponds to TRBD1 (5 bases). The receptor was isolated from an adult woman who had mild COVID-19 (a few samples of this study predate the infection). Cell type and time point are not known. The CDR3: CASSQALGLGPYNEQFF. The CDR3 DNA reads as TGCGCCAGCAGCCAAGCCTTGGGGCTAGGCCCCTACAATGAGCAGTTCTTC.